Listed here is a single T cell receptor beta chain. This specimen belongs to a study of blood T cell repertoires in COVID-19. Per the authors' pipeline: Amplification of reference gene primers was used by the study to estimate nucleated cell counts. Libraries were prepared by immunoSEQ multiplex PCR; TCRdb keeps only in-frame clonotypes and omits some of them. V and J calls and clone size are those listed in that table; D and trimming were worked out from the DNA. The table shows roughly 460,000 clones, with 70% to 90% occurring only once. This CDR3 spans 14 amino acids. Trimming removed 4 bases from V and 9 bases from J, with 18 bases in between. Germline CDR1 reads MGHRA; CDR2 reads YSYEKL.

This chain connects TRBV4-1 to TRBJ1-1, with D possibly TRBD1 on 5 matching bases. The sequence was obtained from a man aged 18 to 29 with COVID-19, enrolled during active disease. The sequencing input was peripheral blood. CDR3 DNA sequence: TGCGCCAGCAGCCGAATGGCCGTAGGGGCGAAAGCTTTCTTT. This encodes CASSRMAVGAKAFF.